A single sample is the source of the 23 T cell receptor beta chains below, sequenced in a study of cytomegalovirus exposure and HLA in healthy donors. The PCR employed 60 Vbeta primers together with 13 Jbeta primers. Produced via immunoSEQ multiplex PCR; TCRdb's table is partial and in-frame only. The sample has hundreds of thousands of clones, over 75% seen once; the top ten hold 1.5% to 2%. Sequenced: PBMCs. The source of these receptors is a male donor in good health and CMV-seronegative.

A single count supports this clone. The rearrangement links TRBV27 to TRBJ2-2; no definite D call. Germline V gene data show CDR1 as MNHEY and CDR2 as SMNVEV (reference sequence). CDR3 length: 12 residues. Between the trimmed V and J ends, which lost 1 base and 6 bases, there was a span of 3 bases. CDR3 sequence: CASSLYSGELFF. As DNA, the CDR3 is TGTGCCAGCAGTTTATACTCCGGGGAGCTGTTTTTT.

The chain uses TRBV6-1 and TRBJ2-1; possible D gene TRBD2, 6 bases. The CDR3 is made up of 17 amino acids. Germline-derived CDR1 and CDR2 are MNHNS and SASEGT. V lost 6 bases and J 3 bases, leaving 21 bases between the germline ends. CDR3 loop: CASREIHGPGGYNEQFF. Here the CDR3 DNA reads TGTGCCAGCAGGGAAATTCACGGACCCGGGGGCTACAATGAGCAGTTCTTC.

The chain carries TRBV30 and TRBJ2-7, with TRBD2 matching 7 bases. This CDR3 comprises 14 residues. Germline V gene lookup returns CDR1 GTSNPN and CDR2 SVGIG (reference sequence). The V segment lost 2 bases and the J segment 6 bases; nucleotides outside the gene matches: 10. The DNA for the CDR3 is TGTGCCTGGAGTTCGGTGGCGGGGGTCGGCGAGCAGTACTTC. Its protein product is CAWSSVAGVGEQYF.

In its sample, this clone was seen once. The V and J genes are TRBV29-1 and TRBJ2-7; 9 bases map to TRBD2. This CDR3 spans 14 amino acids. The germline V gene has CDR1 SQVTM and CDR2 ANQGSEA. Unmatched junction bases numbered 9, after V lost 6 bases and J lost 3 bases. The CDR3 reads CSVQRIAGVYEQYF. The CDR3 DNA is TGCAGCGTCCAAAGGATAGCGGGGGTCTACGAGCAGTACTTC.

The genes are TRBV5-1 and TRBJ2-1; D call uncertain. CDR3 length equals 15 residues. Germline loops: CDR1 SGHRS, CDR2 YFSETQ. Trimming took off 0 bases at V and 5 bases at J, with 12 bases between the two ends. CDR3 residues: CASSLAGQRNNEQFF. The CDR3 DNA is TGCGCCAGCAGCTTGGCCGGTCAGCGTAACAATGAGCAGTTCTTC.

This chain connects TRBV27 to TRBJ2-3, with 7 bases matching TRBD2. J was trimmed by 4 bases and V by 3 bases; bases with no gene match: 7. The CDR3 covers 15 residues. From germline, CDR1 is MNHEY and CDR2 SMNVEV (reference sequence). CDR3 amino acids: CASSFTSDGADTQYF. The DNA of the CDR3 is TGTGCCAGCAGTTTCACTAGCGATGGGGCAGATACGCAGTATTTT.

V usage is TRBV7-6 and J usage is TRBJ2-7, with D possibly TRBD2 on 5 matching bases. Germline values: CDR1 SGHVS, CDR2 FNYEAQ. Trimming shortened V by 2 bases and J by 7 bases, and 15 bases separated the two germline ends. The CDR3 spans 14 residues. The chain's CDR3 is CASSLKRQIGEQYF. The CDR3 nucleotides are TGTGCCAGCAGCTTAAAGCGGCAGATTGGGGAGCAGTACTTC.

The rearrangement uses TRBV28 and TRBJ1-1; D perhaps matches TRBD1 (6 bases). Germline CDR1 reads MDHEN; CDR2 reads SYDVKM. The CDR3 has 19 amino acids. V was clipped by 7 bases and J by 5 bases, with 32 bases between them. The CDR3 region has the DNA TGTGCCAGCAACCTCCCGGGACATTTCAGCCGCGGGGGTTGGACTGAAGCTTTCTTT. As protein: CASNLPGHFSRGGWTEAFF.

This chain connects TRBV19 to TRBJ2-7, with D perhaps TRBD1 (6 bases). In germline, CDR1 is LNHDA, CDR2 SQIVND (reference sequence). There are 14 residues in the CDR3. The V gene lost 2 bases and the J gene lost 4 bases, with 12 bases spanning the gap. The CDR3 nucleotides read TGTGCCAGTAGTATAACAGGGCCTACATACGAGCAGTACTTC. Protein product: CASSITGPTYEQYF.

The V call is TRBV7-6, the J call TRBJ2-6; TRBD1 might be the D (6 bases). Germline V CDR1 and CDR2: SGHVS, FNYEAQ. Deletions cut 4 bases from V and 4 bases from J, with 14 bases between. This CDR3 is 16 amino acids long. CDR3 in amino acids: CASSSNRVAGANVLTF. The CDR3 DNA reads as TGTGCCAGCAGCTCCAACAGGGTAGCAGGGGCCAACGTCCTGACTTTC.

This clone was counted a single time. The rearrangement links TRBV2 to TRBJ1-2, with TRBD1 matching 7 bases. The CDR3 is 14 residues long. J lost 3 bases, V lost 2 bases, and 3 bases had no gene match. Germline CDR1 is SNHLY and CDR2 is FYNNEI. The CDR3 region is CASSENRGDYGYTF. The CDR3 region has the DNA TGTGCCAGCAGTGAAAACAGGGGAGACTATGGCTACACCTTC. The full variable domain, completed using reference TRBV2 and TRBJ1-2, is EPEVTQTPSHQVTQMGQEVILRCVPISNHLYFYWYRQILGQKVEFLVSFYNNEISEKSEIFDDQFSVERPDGSNFTLKIRSTKLEDSAMYFCASSENRGDYGYTFGSGTRLTVV.

The chain carries TRBV27 and TRBJ2-7, with TRBD2 matching 11 bases. The ends lost 6 bases at V and 5 bases at J; junction bases unmatched: 9. Germline V gene lookup returns CDR1 MNHEY and CDR2 SMNVEV (reference sequence). The CDR3 has 15 amino acids. The CDR3 reads CASSQTSGRGDEQYF. In DNA form, the CDR3 reads TGTGCCAGCAGCCAAACTAGCGGGAGAGGAGACGAGCAGTACTTC.

The chain is built from TRBV11-2 and TRBJ1-1, with 8 bases matching TRBD1. CDR1 and CDR2 from the germline V gene are SGHAT and FQNNGV. The length of the CDR3 is 13 residues. V trimming: 3 bases; J trimming: 7 bases; junction bases outside the gene matches: 4. The CDR3 loop reads CASSLQGAGEAFF. The CDR3 region has the DNA TGTGCCAGCAGCTTGCAGGGGGCGGGTGAAGCTTTCTTT.

Only one count was recorded for this clone. V usage is TRBV5-4 and J usage is TRBJ1-6, with D hard to call. The CDR3 runs to 13 residues. Per the germline V gene, CDR1 is SGHNT and CDR2 is YYREEE (reference sequence). V lost 2 bases and J lost 6, with 6 bases in between. In DNA form, the CDR3 reads TGTGCCAGCAGCTTTTCATTTAATTCACCCCTCCACTTT. This sequence encodes CASSFSFNSPLHF.

The CDR3 region has the DNA TGTGCCAGCAGCTTGGGGACAGGGCTAACTACCGGGGAGCTGTTTTTT. This encodes CASSLGTGLTTGELFF. This chain joins TRBV5-4 and TRBJ2-2, with 8 bases aligning to TRBD1. Germline V gives CDR1 SGHNT, CDR2 YYREEE (reference sequence). J lost 5 bases, V lost 0 bases, and 6 bases had no gene match. The CDR3 is made up of 16 amino acids.

The gene calls are TRBV5-4 and TRBJ2-2; the D gene is possibly TRBD1 (5 bases). Trimming cost V 5 bases and J 0 bases, with 11 bases left between them. CDR1 and CDR2 from the germline V gene are SGHNT and YYREEE (reference sequence). CDR3 size: 15 residues. The CDR3 reads CASSRQFANTGELFF. The CDR3, as DNA: TGTGCCAGCAGTCGACAGTTCGCGAACACCGGGGAGCTGTTTTTT.

The chain employs TRBV5-1 and TRBJ2-1, with 8 bases aligning to TRBD2. This CDR3 is built from 17 residues. V trimming: 4 bases; J trimming: 5 bases; junction bases outside the gene matches: 14. Germline values: CDR1 SGHRS, CDR2 YFSETQ. The CDR3 DNA reads as TGCGCCAGCAGCCCCTGGGTGAGCGGGAGCCACGACAATGAGCAGTTCTTC. Its protein is CASSPWVSGSHDNEQFF.

For the CDR3, the DNA is TGTGCCAGCAGGGACAGAGGTGGCTACACCTTC. Translating gives CASRDRGGYTF. V usage is TRBV5-6 and J usage is TRBJ1-2; possible D gene TRBD1, 6 bases. Germline V gives CDR1 SGHDT, CDR2 YYEEEE. The ends were cut back, 5 bases at V and 7 bases at J, with 9 bases in the middle. The CDR3 has 11 amino acids.

This clone was observed once. V and J are TRBV27 and TRBJ1-2, with 7 nucleotides matching TRBD1. Germline V CDR1 and CDR2: MNHEY, SMNVEV (reference sequence). The CDR3 runs to 15 residues. Germline trimming cut 7 bases from V and 1 base from J; bases unmatched to any gene: 9. The CDR3 sequence is CASTERQGLNYGYTF. CDR3 DNA: TGTGCCAGCACCGAGAGACAGGGACTTAACTATGGCTACACCTTC.

This clone was seen only once. The chain carries TRBV6-5 and TRBJ2-1, with 7 bases that match TRBD2. The V gene end was trimmed by 8 bases and the J gene end by 1 base; junction bases not matched to a gene: 8. This CDR3 comprises 15 residues. Per the germline V gene, CDR1 is MNHEY and CDR2 is SVGAGI. The CDR3 protein is CASASGRGSYNEQFF. The CDR3 DNA reads as TGTGCCAGCGCCTCGGGGCGGGGGTCCTACAATGAGCAGTTCTTC.

The gene calls are TRBV28 and TRBJ1-2; D is perhaps TRBD1 (6 bases). The V gene lost 7 bases and the J gene lost 8 bases, with 20 bases spanning the gap. CDR3 length: 14 amino acids. Germline CDR1 is MDHEN and CDR2 is SYDVKM. The CDR3 loop reads CASTPPHRADGYTF. Written as DNA, the CDR3 is TGTGCCAGCACCCCCCCGCACAGGGCAGACGGCTACACCTTC.

This sequence joins TRBV5-1 and TRBJ2-2; 7 nucleotides match TRBD2. V dropped 4 bases and J dropped 6; count of bases not matched to a gene: 9. The CDR3 runs to 15 residues. The V gene's germline CDR1 is SGHRS and CDR2 YFSETQ. In nucleotides, the CDR3 is TGCGCCAGCAGCCCAACGAGCGGGGTGGCCGGGGAGCTGTTTTTT. Its protein is CASSPTSGVAGELFF.

The V gene is TRBV5-1, the J gene TRBJ1-4, with 7 bases identical to TRBD1. The trim removed 1 base at V and 8 bases at J, leaving 2 bases unmatched. CDR3 length: 13 residues. Germline CDR1 is SGHRS and CDR2 is YFSETQ. The CDR3 region has the DNA TGCGCCAGCAGCTTGACAGGGGAGGAAAAACTGTTTTTT. Translation: CASSLTGEEKLFF.